This TCR beta chain derives from a study of blood T cell repertoires in COVID-19. Overall study context: Researchers got acute and convalescent COVID-19 samples from the United States, Italy and Spain.

Some clones are missing from TCRdb's copy, which holds only in-frame ones; the method was immunoSEQ multiplex PCR. The top ten hold around 7.8% of the sample, which has about 240,000 clones, about nine tenths seen once. The specimen sequenced was peripheral blood. This sequence originates from a man in his 60s who had recovered from COVID-19.

CDR3 in amino acids: CASSSQGRVNTEAFF. CDR3 DNA sequence: TGTGCCAGCAGTTCACAGGGGCGCGTGAACACTGAAGCTTTCTTT. The chain links TRBV28 to TRBJ1-1; TRBD1 agrees at 7 bases. CDR1 is MDHEN, CDR2 SYDVKM, per germline. The CDR3 has 15 amino acids. J lost 0 bases, V lost 4 bases, and 5 bases had no gene match.